Below, 19 T cell receptor beta chains from the same sample are listed, as sequenced in a study of immune evolution from preneoplasia to lung adenocarcinoma. TCRdb keeps only in-frame clones here, not all; method: immunoSEQ multiplex PCR. The repertoire holds some 6,200 clones, with roughly 77% as singletons. The sequenced sample was FFPE adjacent normal lung tissue. All receptors come from a person aged 60-80 years with lung adenocarcinoma.

V and J are TRBV4-2 and TRBJ2-1; TRBD2 matches at 10 bases. Germline assignment: CDR1 LGHNA and CDR2 YNFKEQ. The CDR3 contains 16 residues. After removal of 3 bases from V and 8 bases from J, the junction contained 10 bases not matched to a gene. CDR3: CASSQDQRGGQHEQFF. The DNA of the CDR3 is TGTGCCAGCAGCCAGGACCAGCGGGGGGGCCAACATGAGCAGTTCTTC.

This sequence joins TRBV5-4 and TRBJ2-2; TRBD1 aligns across 9 bases. This CDR3 contains 17 residues. CDR1 and CDR2 (germline): SGHNT, YYREEE (reference sequence). V gave up 0 bases and J gave up 4 bases; unmatched junction bases: 7. The CDR3 DNA reads TGTGCCAGCAGCTTGGGGGGGACAGGGAGGATCACCGGGGAGCTGTTTTTT. Amino acids: CASSLGGTGRITGELFF.

This clone occurred a few times. The chain is built from TRBV28 and TRBJ1-4; possible D gene TRBD1, 6 bases. CDR3 length: 15 residues. CDR1 MDHEN and CDR2 SYDVKM come from the germline V gene. Trimming took off 2 bases at V and 5 bases at J, with 12 bases between the two ends. Here the CDR3 reads CASSLIRGANEKLFF. CDR3 nucleotide sequence: TGTGCCAGCAGTTTAATTCGGGGGGCGAATGAAAAACTGTTTTTT. Drawing the rest from reference TRBV28 and TRBJ1-4, the complete variable domain is DVKVTQSSRYLVKRTGEKVFLECVQDMDHENMFWYRQDPGLGLRLIYFSYDVKMKEKGDIPEGYSVSREKKERFSLILESASTNQTSMYLCASSLIRGANEKLFFGSGTQLSVL.

The chain joins TRBV15 to TRBJ1-5; D is unclear. The germline V gene has CDR1 LNHNV and CDR2 YYDKDF (reference sequence). V lost 8 bases, J lost 0 bases, and 8 bases lay in between. The CDR3 spans 13 residues. Here the CDR3 DNA reads TGTGCCACCTGCCTAGGTAGCAATCAGCCCCAGCATTTT. This codes for CATCLGSNQPQHF.

The chain combines TRBV14 with TRBJ2-1; 12 bases are shared with TRBD2. The germline gives CDR1 SGHDN, CDR2 FVKESK. After removal of 0 bases from V and 3 bases from J, the junction contained 9 bases not matched to a gene. This CDR3 has 19 amino acids. CDR3 coding DNA: TGTGCCAGCAGCCAAGATCATCCCCTAGCGGGAGGGATCTACAATGAGCAGTTCTTC. Translating it yields CASSQDHPLAGGIYNEQFF.

V and J are TRBV18 and TRBJ2-7, with D possibly TRBD2 on 5 matching bases. The germline gives CDR1 KGHSH, CDR2 LQKENI. The germline V and J ends were trimmed by 6 bases and 7 bases, with 10 bases remaining between them. CDR3 size: 11 residues. The CDR3 sequence: CASSDSGEQYF. The DNA for the CDR3 is TGTGCCAGCTCGGACTCTGGGGAGCAGTACTTC.

The table lists this clone with a few counts. J is TRBJ2-7 and V is TRBV28; 7 nucleotides match TRBD1. Unmatched junction bases numbered 10, after V lost 8 bases and J lost 0 bases. The CDR3 covers 15 residues. Germline CDR1 reads MDHEN; CDR2 reads SYDVKM. Written as DNA, the CDR3 is TGTGCCAGCGGCTCCTACAGGGGTGGCTCCTACGAGCAGTACTTC. Its translation is CASGSYRGGSYEQYF.

The chain has TRBV19 and TRBJ1-2; D call uncertain. This CDR3 region has 13 residues. V gave up 3 bases and J gave up 6 bases, with 11 bases separating them. Germline V gene lookup returns CDR1 LNHDA and CDR2 SQIVND (reference sequence). This chain's CDR3 is CASSIRQGDGYTF. CDR3 sequence (DNA): TGTGCCAGTAGTATCAGACAAGGAGATGGCTACACCTTC.

The rearrangement links TRBV15 to TRBJ2-3; 14 nucleotides align to TRBD2. The junction had 16 bases not matched to a gene; V was cut back by 5 bases and J by 3 bases. The CDR3 consists of 20 residues. Germline V gene sequence: CDR1 LNHNV, CDR2 YYDKDF (reference sequence). CDR3 coding DNA: TGTGCCACCAGCGAATCCGAACCGGGACTAGCGGGAGTAGGGACAGATACGCAGTATTTT. The encoded protein is CATSESEPGLAGVGTDTQYF. The full variable domain, completed using reference TRBV15 and TRBJ2-3, is DAMVIQNPRYQVTQFGKPVTLSCSQTLNHNVMYWYQQKSSQAPKLLFHYYDKDFNNEADTPDNFQSRRPNTSFCFLDIRSPGLGDTAMYLCATSESEPGLAGVGTDTQYFGPGTRLTVL.

This clone was seen a few times. This chain links TRBV2 with TRBJ1-2; D ambiguous. The V and J ends lost 3 bases and 7 bases respectively, with 12 bases between them. The germline V gene encodes CDR1 SNHLY and CDR2 FYNNEI. The CDR3 sequence is 13 residues long. As DNA, the CDR3 is TGTGCCAGCAGTGAGGAATCCCGGGGTGGCTACACCTTC. This encodes CASSEESRGGYTF.

Written as DNA, the CDR3 is TGTGCCAGCAGTGAAGGGGTGGGCACCATATATTTT. Translation: CASSEGVGTIYF. The chain joins TRBV6-1 to TRBJ1-3; D ambiguous. The CDR3 runs 12 residues. Trimming took 1 base from V and 9 from J, leaving 7 bases between them. CDR1 MNHNS and CDR2 SASEGT come from the germline V gene.

V gene TRBV5-1 combines with J gene TRBJ1-4; 8 nucleotides align to TRBD1. The CDR3 consists of 14 residues. The V gene's germline CDR1 is SGHRS and CDR2 YFSETQ. With V trimmed by 6 bases and J by 5 bases, 6 bases remained unmatched. In DNA, the CDR3 is TGCGCCAGCACCGGGACAGGACTAAATGAAAAACTGTTTTTT. It encodes CASTGTGLNEKLFF. The full variable domain, completed using reference TRBV5-1 and TRBJ1-4, is KAGVTQTPRYLIKTRGQQVTLSCSPISGHRSVSWYQQTPGQGLQFLFEYFSETQRNKGNFPGRFSGRQFSNSRSEMNVSTLELGDSALYLCASTGTGLNEKLFFGSGTQLSVL.

The rearrangement joins TRBV4-2 to TRBJ1-2, with 8 bases aligning to TRBD1. Unmatched junction bases numbered 6, after V lost 0 bases and J lost 0 bases. Germline loops: CDR1 LGHNA, CDR2 YNFKEQ. The CDR3 consists of 17 residues. The CDR3 loop is CASSQDQGASPNYGYTF. CDR3 DNA: TGTGCCAGCAGCCAAGATCAGGGGGCGAGTCCTAACTATGGCTACACCTTC.

The V gene is TRBV7-3, the J gene TRBJ2-4, with TRBD1 identical over 8 bases. Germline-derived CDR1 and CDR2 are SGHTA and FQGTGA. J lost 6 bases, V lost 2 bases, and 6 bases had no gene match. The CDR3 runs 15 residues. The CDR3 is CASSLWAGGGNIQYF. The CDR3 nucleotides read TGTGCCAGCAGCTTATGGGCAGGGGGCGGAAACATTCAGTACTTC.

The chain recombines TRBV10-2 with TRBJ2-7, with D unclear. CDR1 is WSHSY and CDR2 is SAAADI in the germline V gene. This CDR3 is 16 amino acids long. V was cut by 3 bases and J by 0 bases, with 15 bases left in between. The CDR3 sequence is CASSDLGESRSYEQYF. CDR3 DNA: TGCGCCAGCAGTGACTTGGGTGAGAGTCGCTCCTACGAGCAGTACTTC.

This clone was detected once. V and J are TRBV14 and TRBJ2-7; D gene ambiguous. Trimming stripped 1 base from V and 3 bases from J, with 13 bases between. Germline CDR1 reads SGHDN; CDR2 reads FVKESK. The CDR3 is made up of 15 amino acids. CDR3 in DNA: TGTGCCAGCAGCCAAGGGGCAGGATACTTCTACGAGCAGTACTTC. Its protein is CASSQGAGYFYEQYF.

About this clone itself: Other DNA sequences in this specimen translate into the identical CDR3. The gene calls are TRBV10-3 and TRBJ1-2; 8 bases match TRBD1. Per the germline V gene, CDR1 is ENHRY and CDR2 is SYGVKD. V gave up 2 bases and J gave up 7 bases; unmatched junction bases: 3. The CDR3 totals 13 residues. CDR3 protein: CAISEGQGRGYTF. Here the CDR3 DNA reads TGTGCCATCAGTGAGGGACAGGGTCGTGGCTACACCTTC.

This chain joins TRBV28 and TRBJ1-1; 8 bases line up with TRBD1. The CDR3 spans 11 residues. V lost 4 bases and J lost 11; bases outside the gene matches: 3. Germline-derived CDR1 and CDR2 are MDHEN and SYDVKM. CDR3 amino acids: CASSSQGAAFF. The CDR3 DNA reads as TGTGCCAGCAGTTCTCAGGGGGCGGCTTTCTTT.

The genes are TRBV9 and TRBJ2-1; D uncertain. V was shortened by 4 bases and J by 5 bases, with 4 bases between the two germline ends. Germline V gene data show CDR1 as SGDLS and CDR2 as YYNGEE. The CDR3 totals 11 residues. The CDR3 DNA sequence: TGTGCCAGCAGCCTGCACAATGAGCAGTTCTTC. It yields the protein CASSLHNEQFF.